The 28 T cell receptor beta chains in this list originate from one sample, sequenced in a study of T cell responses to AZD1222 COVID-19 vaccine. Profiling relied on immunoSEQ multiplex PCR, and the TCRdb table lists in-frame clones only, not all of them. The sample holds tens of thousands of clones; approximately 86% are singletons and the top ten take 2% to 3%. Specimen: peripheral blood, collected 28 days after the second AZD1222 dose. Receptor source: an adult who received the AZD1222 COVID-19 vaccine.

This clone was counted a few times. The V gene is TRBV2, the J gene TRBJ2-7; D might be TRBD2 (5 bases). This CDR3 spans 11 amino acids. Looked up from germline, CDR1 is SNHLY and CDR2 is FYNNEI. The CDR3 loop is CATAGSYEQYF. The CDR3 nucleotides are TGTGCAACCGCGGGCTCCTACGAGCAGTACTTC. The full variable domain, with the rest looked up from reference TRBV2 and TRBJ2-7, is EPEVTQTPSHQVTQMGQEVILRCVPISNHLYFYWYRQILGQKVEFLVSFYNNEISEKSEIFDDQFSVERPDGSNFTLKIRSTKLEDSAMYFCATAGSYEQYFGPGTRLTVT.

The CDR3 DNA reads as TGTGCCAGCAGCAGGCAGGGTGCGGACACTGAAGCTTTCTTT. Its protein product is CASSRQGADTEAFF. The rearrangement uses TRBV11-2 and TRBJ1-1, with D maybe TRBD1 (5 bases). The CDR3 runs to 14 residues. The V gene lost 5 bases and the J gene lost 3 bases, with 13 bases spanning the gap. Per the germline V gene, CDR1 is SGHAT and CDR2 is FQNNGV.

The J gene is TRBJ2-2, the V gene TRBV7-2, with D possibly being TRBD2 (6 bases). Between the trimmed V and J ends, which lost 5 bases and 5 bases, there was a span of 18 bases. Germline CDR1 SGHTA, CDR2 FQGNSA. The CDR3 is 16 amino acids. CDR3 region: CASSPFAGRGTGELFF. Here the CDR3 DNA reads TGTGCCAGCAGCCCCTTCGCGGGGCGGGGTACCGGGGAGCTGTTTTTT.

This chain uses TRBV18 with TRBJ2-1; D is unresolved. Germline loops: CDR1 KGHSH, CDR2 LQKENI. This CDR3 spans 14 amino acids. V shed 0 bases and J shed 4 bases, with 7 bases lying between them. The CDR3 sequence is CASSPPPGYNEQFF. The CDR3 DNA follows: TGTGCCAGCTCACCACCCCCAGGTTACAATGAGCAGTTCTTC. The whole variable domain, remainder taken from reference TRBV18 and TRBJ2-1, is NAGVMQNPRHLVRRRGQEARLRCSPMKGHSHVYWYRQLPEEGLKFMVYLQKENIIDESGMPKERFSAEFPKEGPSILRIQQVVRGDSAAYFCASSPPPGYNEQFFGPGTRLTVL.

The CDR3 bases are TGTGCCAGCAGTACGCGACAGGGGTCCACCGGGGAGCTGTTTTTT. Amino acid sequence: CASSTRQGSTGELFF. The rearrangement links TRBV2 to TRBJ2-2, with 8 positions matching TRBD1. Germline CDR1 and CDR2: SNHLY and FYNNEI. The CDR3 contains 15 residues. Trimming took 5 bases from V and 4 from J; bases not matched to a gene: 6.

The CDR3 protein is CASRRDQGETQYF. In DNA form, the CDR3 reads TGTGCCAGCAGGAGGGACCAGGGGGAGACCCAGTACTTC. This chain connects TRBV2 to TRBJ2-5, with D possibly TRBD1 on 6 matching bases. Between the trimmed V and J ends, which lost 6 bases and 5 bases, there was a span of 13 bases. The germline V gene has CDR1 SNHLY and CDR2 FYNNEI. This CDR3 contains 13 residues.

This chain joins TRBV19 and TRBJ1-5, with D possibly TRBD1 on 6 matching bases. Germline loops: CDR1 LNHDA, CDR2 SQIVND (reference sequence). This CDR3 has 15 amino acids. V was clipped by 5 bases and J by 3 bases, with 14 bases between them. The DNA of the CDR3 is TGTGCCAGTAGTTGGCCGACAGGCTTCAATCAGCCCCAGCATTTT. Translated, it gives CASSWPTGFNQPQHF.

This chain uses TRBV28 with TRBJ1-1, with D possibly matching TRBD1 (5 bases). Germline CDR1 MDHEN, CDR2 SYDVKM. The V end was cut by 3 bases, the J end by 3 bases, with 8 bases between. The CDR3 has 13 residues. CDR3 nucleotides: TGTGCCAGCAGTTTGGGGGGGGACACTGAAGCTTTCTTT. Its translation is CASSLGGDTEAFF. Full variable domain (missing parts from reference TRBV28 and TRBJ1-1): DVKVTQSSRYLVKRTGEKVFLECVQDMDHENMFWYRQDPGLGLRLIYFSYDVKMKEKGDIPEGYSVSREKKERFSLILESASTNQTSMYLCASSLGGDTEAFFGQGTRLTVV.

The V and J genes are TRBV19 and TRBJ1-1; a weak D match, TRBD1 (5 bases). Germline CDR1 LNHDA, CDR2 SQIVND (reference sequence). CDR3 size: 15 residues. Between the trimmed V and J ends, which lost 10 bases and 5 bases, there was a span of 23 bases. CDR3 loop: CATRTRGPLETEAFF. Here the CDR3 DNA reads TGTGCCACCAGGACACGGGGCCCATTGGAGACTGAAGCTTTCTTT. Variable domain in full (rest from reference TRBV19 and TRBJ1-1): DGGITQSPKYLFRKEGQNVTLSCEQNLNHDAMYWYRQDPGQGLRLIYYSQIVNDFQKGDIAEGYSVSREKKESFPLTVTSAQKNPTAFYLCATRTRGPLETEAFFGQGTRLTVV.

This chain joins TRBV5-1 and TRBJ2-1, with D perhaps TRBD1 (6 bases). V lost 7 bases and J lost 8, with 19 bases in between. CDR3 length: 14 residues. CDR1 is SGHRS and CDR2 is YFSETQ in the germline V gene. The CDR3 nucleotides are TGCGCCAGCGCACTAGGCAGGGGAATCGATGAGCAGTTCTTC. This gives the protein CASALGRGIDEQFF.

The gene calls are TRBV28 and TRBJ1-6, with D possibly being TRBD1 (5 bases). Trimming left V 7 bases short and J 7 bases short, with 17 bases between. CDR1 and CDR2 (germline): MDHEN, SYDVKM. The CDR3 is 15 amino acids. As DNA, the CDR3 is TGTGCCAGCAAACCCGGGACCCAGGCGAATTCACCCCTCCACTTT. It codes for CASKPGTQANSPLHF.

The V and J genes are TRBV7-6 and TRBJ2-1, with D uncertain. V lost 2 bases, J lost 2 bases, and 13 bases lay in between. The CDR3 consists of 16 residues. CDR1 SGHVS and CDR2 FNYEAQ come from the germline V gene. The CDR3 is CASSLTRPGPYNEQFF. As DNA, the CDR3 is TGTGCCAGCAGCTTAACCCGTCCCGGACCCTACAATGAGCAGTTCTTC.

The chain couples TRBV5-4 to TRBJ1-1, with D perhaps TRBD1 (5 bases). This CDR3 is built from 13 residues. Trimming pared 4 bases from V and 4 bases from J, leaving 11 bases between. Per the germline V gene, CDR1 is SGHNT and CDR2 is YYREEE (reference sequence). CDR3 bases: TGTGCCAGCAGCAGACAGTTGGGCACTGAAGCTTTCTTT. Translated, it gives CASSRQLGTEAFF.

This chain joins TRBV14 and TRBJ2-3; TRBD1 is a possible D gene (5 bases). Germline V gene sequence: CDR1 SGHDN, CDR2 FVKESK. Deletions cut 0 bases from V and 5 bases from J, with 12 bases between. CDR3 size: 15 residues. CDR3 sequence (DNA): TGTGCCAGCAGCCAAGATCTCCAGGGAAGAGATACGCAGTATTTT. Its protein product is CASSQDLQGRDTQYF.

The chain carries TRBV30 and TRBJ1-4, with D tentatively TRBD1 (6 bases). The CDR3 extends over 14 amino acids. Germline CDR1 reads GTSNPN; CDR2 reads SVGIG (reference sequence). With 5 bases removed from V and 5 bases from J, the gap between germline ends came to 15 bases. In DNA form, the CDR3 reads TGTGCCTGGGGGACAAATCGGAACAATGAAAAACTGTTTTTT. Translated: CAWGTNRNNEKLFF.

The rearrangement uses TRBV28 and TRBJ2-1; D remains ambiguous. V was shortened by 3 bases and J by 2 bases, with 14 bases between the two germline ends. The CDR3 extends over 16 amino acids. Per germline, CDR1 MDHEN and CDR2 SYDVKM. The CDR3 DNA is TGTGCCAGCAGTTTGGAGAGGCGGCATACCTACAATGAGCAGTTCTTC. Protein product: CASSLERRHTYNEQFF.

This chain joins TRBV3-1 (or the pseudogene TRBV3-2) and TRBJ1-2; no clear D gene. CDR1 is LGHDT, CDR2 YNNKEL, per germline (reference sequence). This CDR3 has 14 amino acids. The V gene lost 0 bases and the J gene lost 10 bases, with 15 bases spanning the gap. The CDR3 bases are TGTGCCAGCAGCCAAGATACAGATCTCAATGACTACACCTTC. The encoded protein is CASSQDTDLNDYTF.

V is TRBV29-1 and J is TRBJ2-3, with 9 positions matching TRBD1. The CDR3 contains 14 residues. Per germline, CDR1 SQVTM and CDR2 ANQGSEA. With V trimmed by 7 bases and J by 6 bases, 11 bases remained unmatched. The CDR3 DNA follows: TGCAGCGCCAAAGGGTGGACAGGGGTTGATACGCAGTATTTT. It codes for CSAKGWTGVDTQYF.

The chain has TRBV5-4 and TRBJ2-1; TRBD2 matches 9 bases. The CDR3 runs to 16 residues. J gave up 0 bases and V 4 bases, and 5 bases lay outside the gene matches. CDR1 and CDR2 from the germline V gene are SGHNT and YYREEE (reference sequence). This CDR3 reads CASSGLAQSSYNEQFF. As DNA, the CDR3 is TGTGCCAGCAGCGGACTAGCGCAGAGCTCCTACAATGAGCAGTTCTTC. The full variable domain, with the rest looked up from reference TRBV5-4 and TRBJ2-1, is ETGVTQSPTHLIKTRGQQVTLRCSSQSGHNTVSWYQQALGQGPQFIFQYYREEENGRGNFPPRFSGLQFPNYSSELNVNALELDDSALYLCASSGLAQSSYNEQFFGPGTRLTVL.

J is TRBJ1-2 and V is TRBV7-9, with TRBD1 matching 7 bases. Per the germline V gene, CDR1 is SEHNR and CDR2 is FQNEAQ (reference sequence). CDR3 length: 16 amino acids. V lost 5 bases to trimming and J lost 2 bases; unmatched junction nucleotides: 11. The CDR3: CASSTHYRDRNYGYTF. The CDR3 DNA reads as TGTGCCAGCAGCACCCATTACCGGGACAGAAACTATGGCTACACCTTC.

The V call is TRBV7-9, the J call TRBJ2-2; 10 positions match TRBD1. V shed 1 base and J 2 bases; nucleotides not matched to a gene: 4. The germline V gene has CDR1 SEHNR and CDR2 FQNEAQ (reference sequence). The CDR3 contains 17 residues. The CDR3 loop is CASSLERQGANTGELFF. CDR3 coding DNA: TGTGCCAGCAGCTTAGAAAGACAGGGGGCAAACACCGGGGAGCTGTTTTTT.

V usage is TRBV9 and J usage is TRBJ2-1, with D uncertain. The CDR3 is 13 amino acids. The ends were cut back, 0 bases at V and 3 bases at J, with 4 bases in the middle. Germline V gene data show CDR1 as SGDLS and CDR2 as YYNGEE. The CDR3 region has the DNA TGTGCCAGCAGCGTAGTTGGCTACAATGAGCAGTTCTTC. As protein: CASSVVGYNEQFF.

The table lists this clone with a few counts. V usage is TRBV3-1 (or the pseudogene TRBV3-2) and J usage is TRBJ1-1, with no clear D. Germline lookup yields CDR1 LGHDT and CDR2 YNNKEL (reference sequence). The CDR3 is made up of 13 amino acids. V lost 4 bases and J lost 8, with 14 bases in between. For the CDR3, the DNA is TGTGCCAGCAGCCCCACTCTGGGAGGGGAAGCTTTCTTT. Translated, it gives CASSPTLGGEAFF.

This clone has just one count. V and J are TRBV9 and TRBJ2-3; 10 bases agree with TRBD2. Germline loops: CDR1 SGDLS, CDR2 YYNGEE. Trimming took 4 bases from V and 0 from J; bases not matched to a gene: 5. This CDR3 region has 16 residues. The CDR3 DNA is TGTGCCAGCAGCCTAGCGGGAGTAGGCAGCACAGATACGCAGTATTTT. Translated: CASSLAGVGSTDTQYF.

This chain uses TRBV7-9 with TRBJ1-1, with D unclear. Germline V gene sequence: CDR1 SEHNR, CDR2 FQNEAQ (reference sequence). This CDR3 comprises 14 residues. Between the trimmed V and J ends, which lost 6 bases and 1 base, there was a span of 12 bases. This chain's CDR3 is CASSLFTANTEAFF. The CDR3 DNA reads as TGTGCCAGCAGTCTATTTACAGCGAACACTGAAGCTTTCTTT.

This chain connects TRBV11-1 to TRBJ2-3; TRBD2 agrees at 9 bases. The trim removed 5 bases at V and 3 bases at J, leaving 9 bases unmatched. The CDR3 is 16 residues long. Germline CDR1 is SGHAT and CDR2 is FQDESV (reference sequence). CDR3 DNA: TGTGCCAGCAGCGCTTATAGCGGGAGTAGGACAGATACGCAGTATTTT. It yields the protein CASSAYSGSRTDTQYF.

V usage is TRBV19 and J usage is TRBJ2-1; 7 bases match TRBD2. CDR3 length: 14 amino acids. With 5 bases clipped from V and 7 bases from J, the junction kept 8 bases outside the gene matches. CDR1 is LNHDA, CDR2 SQIVND, per germline (reference sequence). The CDR3 protein is CASSWAGVGNEQFF. Here the CDR3 DNA reads TGTGCCAGTAGTTGGGCGGGAGTGGGGAATGAGCAGTTCTTC.

The chain carries TRBV7-3 and TRBJ2-2; no firm D call. V gave up 0 bases and J gave up 7 bases, with 6 bases separating them. The CDR3 contains 13 residues. Germline V gene sequence: CDR1 SGHTA, CDR2 FQGTGA. The CDR3 nucleotides are TGTGCCAGCAGCTTAACGGTTGGCGGGGAGCTGTTTTTT. It translates to CASSLTVGGELFF.